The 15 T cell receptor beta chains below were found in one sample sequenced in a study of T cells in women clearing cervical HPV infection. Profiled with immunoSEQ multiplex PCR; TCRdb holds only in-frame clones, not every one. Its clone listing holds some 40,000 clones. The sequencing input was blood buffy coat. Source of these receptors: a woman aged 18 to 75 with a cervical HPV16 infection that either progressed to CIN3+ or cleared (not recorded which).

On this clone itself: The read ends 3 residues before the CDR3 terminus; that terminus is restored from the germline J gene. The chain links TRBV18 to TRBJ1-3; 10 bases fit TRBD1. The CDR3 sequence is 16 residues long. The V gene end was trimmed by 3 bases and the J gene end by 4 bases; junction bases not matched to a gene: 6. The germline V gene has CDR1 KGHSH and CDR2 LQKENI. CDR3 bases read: TGTGCCAGCTCACCGAGGGACAGGGGCTACGGAAACACC. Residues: CASSPRDRGYGNT. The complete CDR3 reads CASSPRDRGYGNTIYF.

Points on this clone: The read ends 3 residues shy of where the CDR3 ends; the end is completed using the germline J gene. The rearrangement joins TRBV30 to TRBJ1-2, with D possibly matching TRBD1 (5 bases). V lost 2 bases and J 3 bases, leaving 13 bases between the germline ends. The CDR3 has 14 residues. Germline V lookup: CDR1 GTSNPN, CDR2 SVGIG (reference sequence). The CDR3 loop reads CAWSRGGQDYGYTF. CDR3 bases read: TGTGCCTGGAGTCGGGGGGGTCAGGACTATGGC. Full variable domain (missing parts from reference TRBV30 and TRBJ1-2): SQTIHQWPATLVQPVGSPLSLECTVEGTSNPNLYWYRQAAGRGLQLLFYSVGIGQISSEVPQNLSASRPQDRQFILSSKKLLLSDSGFYLCAWSRGGQDYGYTFGSGTRLTVV.

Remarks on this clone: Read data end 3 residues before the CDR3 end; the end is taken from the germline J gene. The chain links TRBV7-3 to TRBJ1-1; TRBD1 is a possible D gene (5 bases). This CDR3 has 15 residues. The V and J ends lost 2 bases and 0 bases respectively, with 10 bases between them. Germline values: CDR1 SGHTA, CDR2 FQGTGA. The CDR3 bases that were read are TGTGCCAGCAGCTTATACGGGGGAATGAACACTGAA. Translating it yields CASSLYGGMNTE. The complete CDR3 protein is CASSLYGGMNTEAFF.

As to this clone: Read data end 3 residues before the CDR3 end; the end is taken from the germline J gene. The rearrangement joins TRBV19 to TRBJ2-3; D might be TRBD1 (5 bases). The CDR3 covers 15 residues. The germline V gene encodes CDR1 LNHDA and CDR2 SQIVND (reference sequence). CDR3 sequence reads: CASSIAPGNYQPQYF. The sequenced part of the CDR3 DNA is TGTGCCAGTAGTATAGCCCCAGGGAACTATCAGCCG.

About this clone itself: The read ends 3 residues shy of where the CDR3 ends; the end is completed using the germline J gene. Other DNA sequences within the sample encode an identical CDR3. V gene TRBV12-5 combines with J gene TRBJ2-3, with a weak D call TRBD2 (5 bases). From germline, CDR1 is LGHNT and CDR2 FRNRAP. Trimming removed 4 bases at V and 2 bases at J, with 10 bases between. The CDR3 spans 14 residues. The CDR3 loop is CASGWRTDTDTQYF. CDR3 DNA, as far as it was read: TGTGCTAGTGGTTGGAGGACTGACACAGATACG.

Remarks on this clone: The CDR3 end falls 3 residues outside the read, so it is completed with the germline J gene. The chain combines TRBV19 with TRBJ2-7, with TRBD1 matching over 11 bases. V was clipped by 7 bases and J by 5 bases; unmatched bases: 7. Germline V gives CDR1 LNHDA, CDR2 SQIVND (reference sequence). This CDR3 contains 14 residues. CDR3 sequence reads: CASTSDRGRDEQYF. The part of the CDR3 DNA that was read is TGTGCCAGTACCTCGGACAGGGGGCGGGACGAG. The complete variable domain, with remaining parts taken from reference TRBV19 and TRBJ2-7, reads DGGITQSPKYLFRKEGQNVTLSCEQNLNHDAMYWYRQDPGQGLRLIYYSQIVNDFQKGDIAEGYSVSREKKESFPLTVTSAQKNPTAFYLCASTSDRGRDEQYFGPGTRLTVT.

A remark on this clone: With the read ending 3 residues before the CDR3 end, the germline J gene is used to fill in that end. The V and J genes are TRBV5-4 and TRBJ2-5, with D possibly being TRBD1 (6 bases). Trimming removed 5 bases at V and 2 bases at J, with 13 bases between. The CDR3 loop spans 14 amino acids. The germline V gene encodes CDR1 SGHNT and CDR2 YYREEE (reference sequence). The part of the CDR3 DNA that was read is TGTGCCAGCAGTGCGACGGGACAACAAGAGACC. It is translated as CASSATGQQET. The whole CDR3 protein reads CASSATGQQETQYF. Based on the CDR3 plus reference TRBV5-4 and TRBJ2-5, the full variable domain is ETGVTQSPTHLIKTRGQQVTLRCSSQSGHNTVSWYQQALGQGPQFIFQYYREEENGRGNFPPRFSGLQFPNYSSELNVNALELDDSALYLCASSATGQQETQYFGPGTRLLVL.

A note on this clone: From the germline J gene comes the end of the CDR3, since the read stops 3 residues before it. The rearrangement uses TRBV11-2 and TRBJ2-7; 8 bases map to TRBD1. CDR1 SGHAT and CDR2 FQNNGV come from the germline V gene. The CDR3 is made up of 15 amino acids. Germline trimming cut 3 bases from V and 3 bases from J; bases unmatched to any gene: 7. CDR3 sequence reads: CASSFGTGGHYEQYF. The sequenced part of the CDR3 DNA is TGTGCCAGCAGCTTTGGGACAGGTGGGCACTACGAG.

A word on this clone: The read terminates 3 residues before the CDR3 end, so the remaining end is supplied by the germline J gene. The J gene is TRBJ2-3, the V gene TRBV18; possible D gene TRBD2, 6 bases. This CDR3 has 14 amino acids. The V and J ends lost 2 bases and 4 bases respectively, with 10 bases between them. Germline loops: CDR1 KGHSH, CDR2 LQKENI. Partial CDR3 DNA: TGTGCCAGCTCACCAACTAGCCGTCCAGATACG. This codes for CASSPTSRPDT. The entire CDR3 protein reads CASSPTSRPDTQYF. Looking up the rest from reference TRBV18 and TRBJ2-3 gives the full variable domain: NAGVMQNPRHLVRRRGQEARLRCSPMKGHSHVYWYRQLPEEGLKFMVYLQKENIIDESGMPKERFSAEFPKEGPSILRIQQVVRGDSAAYFCASSPTSRPDTQYFGPGTRLTVL.

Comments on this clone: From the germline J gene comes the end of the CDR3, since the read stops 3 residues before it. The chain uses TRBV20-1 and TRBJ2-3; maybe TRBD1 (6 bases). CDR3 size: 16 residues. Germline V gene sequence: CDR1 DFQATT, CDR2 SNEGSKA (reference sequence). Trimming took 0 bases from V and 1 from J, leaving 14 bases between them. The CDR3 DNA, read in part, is TGCAGTGCTAGAGATCGCACAGGGTGGGGCACAGATACG. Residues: CSARDRTGWGTDT. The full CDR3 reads CSARDRTGWGTDTQYF.

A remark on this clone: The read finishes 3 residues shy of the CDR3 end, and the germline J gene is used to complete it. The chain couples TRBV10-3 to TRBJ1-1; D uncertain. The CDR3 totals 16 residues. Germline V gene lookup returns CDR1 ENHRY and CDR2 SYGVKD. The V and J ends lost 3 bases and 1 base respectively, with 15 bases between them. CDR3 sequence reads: CAISEKAIQPNTEAFF. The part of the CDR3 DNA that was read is TGTGCCATCAGTGAAAAGGCTATACAGCCGAACACTGAA.

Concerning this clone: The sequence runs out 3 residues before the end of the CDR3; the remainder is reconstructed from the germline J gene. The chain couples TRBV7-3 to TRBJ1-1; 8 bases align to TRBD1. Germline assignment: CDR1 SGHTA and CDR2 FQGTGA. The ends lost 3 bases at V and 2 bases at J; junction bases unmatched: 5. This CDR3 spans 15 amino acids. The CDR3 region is CASSFRQGNNTEAFF. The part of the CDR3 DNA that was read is TGTGCCAGCAGCTTCCGACAGGGGAACAACACTGAA.

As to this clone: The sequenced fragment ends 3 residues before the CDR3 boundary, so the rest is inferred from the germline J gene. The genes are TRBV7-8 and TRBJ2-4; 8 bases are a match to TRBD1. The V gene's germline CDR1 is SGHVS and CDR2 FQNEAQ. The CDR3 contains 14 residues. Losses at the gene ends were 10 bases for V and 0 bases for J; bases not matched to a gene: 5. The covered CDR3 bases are TGTGCCACCGGGACAGGCCTAGCCAAAAACATT. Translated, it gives CATGTGLAKNI. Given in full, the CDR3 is CATGTGLAKNIQYF. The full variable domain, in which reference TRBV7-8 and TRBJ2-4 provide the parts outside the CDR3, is GAGVSQSPRYKVAKRGQDVALRCDPISGHVSLFWYQQALGQGPEFLTYFQNEAQLDKSGLPSDRFFAERPEGSVSTLKIQRTQQEDSAVYLCATGTGLAKNIQYFGAGTRLSVL.

Partial CDR3 DNA: TGTGCCAGCAGCTTGGGAGGGTATGAG. Translated: CASSLGGYE. The whole CDR3 protein is CASSLGGYEQFF. The V and J genes are TRBV5-5 and TRBJ2-1, with D perhaps TRBD2 (5 bases). The read halts 3 residues ahead of the CDR3 end, with the missing end drawn from the germline J gene. V lost 0 bases to trimming and J lost 8 bases, with 6 bases between them. The CDR3 runs to 12 residues. Looked up from germline, CDR1 is SGHKS and CDR2 is YYEKEE (reference sequence).

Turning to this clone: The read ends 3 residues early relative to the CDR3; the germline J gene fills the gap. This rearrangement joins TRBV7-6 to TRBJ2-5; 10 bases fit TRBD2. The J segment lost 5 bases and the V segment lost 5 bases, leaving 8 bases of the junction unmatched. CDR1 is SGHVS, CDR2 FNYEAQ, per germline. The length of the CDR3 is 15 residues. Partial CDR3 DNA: TGTGCCAGCAGCCCTAGCGGGGGCCCCGTGGAGACC. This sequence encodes CASSPSGGPVET. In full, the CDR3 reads CASSPSGGPVETQYF.